One sample yielded the 3 T cell receptor beta chains listed below, sequenced in a study of patients and donors after allogeneic stem cell transplantation. TCRdb used MiXCR to reprocess the RT-PCR reads, holding one entry per CDR3 protein. Found here are about 40,000 distinct CDR3 sequences, roughly 29% of them singletons; the top ten hold approximately 75%. Sequencing input: blood, either unsorted or a sorted T cell fraction (not recorded which). These receptors were taken from a human donor who was either an allogeneic HSCT recipient or a stem cell or donor lymphocyte infusion donor (not recorded which). It is not recorded whose cells these are; they may come from a transplant donor.

This clonotype was counted at least ten times. The rearrangement joins TRBV20-1 to TRBJ1-3, with 8 bases aligning to TRBD1. The germline gives CDR1 DFQATT, CDR2 SNEGSKA (reference sequence). The CDR3 is 15 residues long. J lost 0 bases, V lost 1 base, and 2 bases had no gene match. The CDR3 sequence: CSARVDRVSGNTIYF. In DNA, the CDR3 is TGCAGTGCTAGAGTGGACAGGGTCTCTGGAAACACCATATATTTT.

This rearrangement joins TRBV28 to TRBJ1-2; tentative D call: TRBD1 (5 bases). CDR3 length: 16 residues. CDR1 MDHEN and CDR2 SYDVKM come from the germline V gene. The ends were cut back, 2 bases at V and 7 bases at J, with 20 bases in the middle. CDR3 sequence: CASSLVPWGLKGGYTF. The CDR3 nucleotides read TGTGCCAGCAGTTTAGTTCCGTGGGGGTTGAAAGGTGGCTACACCTTC.

This rearrangement joins TRBV27 to TRBJ2-7; D is possibly TRBD2 (6 bases). CDR3 size: 12 residues. The germline CDR1 and CDR2 sequences are MNHEY and SMNVEV (reference sequence). Trimming took off 3 bases at V and 5 bases at J, with 8 bases between the two ends. Here the CDR3 reads CASSFAGHEQYF. CDR3 DNA sequence: TGTGCCAGCAGTTTCGCGGGACACGAGCAGTACTTC.